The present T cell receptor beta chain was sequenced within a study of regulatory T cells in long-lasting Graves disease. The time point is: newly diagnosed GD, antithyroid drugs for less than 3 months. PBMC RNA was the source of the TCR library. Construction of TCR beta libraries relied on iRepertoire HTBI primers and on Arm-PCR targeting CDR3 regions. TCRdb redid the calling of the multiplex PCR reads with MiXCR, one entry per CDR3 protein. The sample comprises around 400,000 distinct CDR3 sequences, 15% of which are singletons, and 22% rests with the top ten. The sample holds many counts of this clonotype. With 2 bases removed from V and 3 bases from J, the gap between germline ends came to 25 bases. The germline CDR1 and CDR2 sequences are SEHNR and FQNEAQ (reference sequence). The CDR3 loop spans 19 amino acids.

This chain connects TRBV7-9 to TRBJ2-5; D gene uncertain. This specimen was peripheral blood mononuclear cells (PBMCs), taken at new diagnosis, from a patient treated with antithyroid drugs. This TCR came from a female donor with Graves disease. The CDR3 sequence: CASSLSLDRPPRWKETQYF. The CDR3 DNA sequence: TGTGCCAGCAGCTTAAGTCTCGACCGTCCGCCGCGCTGGAAAGAGACCCAGTACTTC. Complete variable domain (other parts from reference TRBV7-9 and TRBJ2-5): DTGVSQNPRHKITKRGQNVTFRCDPISEHNRLYWYRQTLGQGPEFLTYFQNEAQLEKSRLLSDRFSAERPKGSFSTLEIQRTEQGDSAMYLCASSLSLDRPPRWKETQYFGPGTRLLVL.